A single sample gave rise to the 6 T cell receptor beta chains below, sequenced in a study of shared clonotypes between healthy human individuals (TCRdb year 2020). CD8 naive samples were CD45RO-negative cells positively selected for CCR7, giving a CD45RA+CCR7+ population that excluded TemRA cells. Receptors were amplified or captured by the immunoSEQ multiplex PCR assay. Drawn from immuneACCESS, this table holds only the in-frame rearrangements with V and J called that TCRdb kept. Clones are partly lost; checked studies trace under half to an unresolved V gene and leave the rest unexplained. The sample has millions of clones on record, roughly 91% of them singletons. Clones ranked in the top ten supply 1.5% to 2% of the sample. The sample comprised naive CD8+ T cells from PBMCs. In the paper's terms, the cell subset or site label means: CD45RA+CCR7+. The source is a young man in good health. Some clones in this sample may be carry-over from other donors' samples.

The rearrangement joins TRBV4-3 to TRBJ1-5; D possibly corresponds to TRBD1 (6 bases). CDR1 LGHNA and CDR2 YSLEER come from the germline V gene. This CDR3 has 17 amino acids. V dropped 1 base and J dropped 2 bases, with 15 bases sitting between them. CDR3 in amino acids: CASSQGVGGEGNQPQHF. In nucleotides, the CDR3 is TGCGCCAGCAGCCAAGGCGTGGGGGGCGAGGGCAATCAGCCCCAGCATTTT.

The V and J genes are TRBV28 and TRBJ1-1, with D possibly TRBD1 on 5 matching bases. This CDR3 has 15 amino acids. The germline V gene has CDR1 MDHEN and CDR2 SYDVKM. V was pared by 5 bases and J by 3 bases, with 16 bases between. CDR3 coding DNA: TGTGCCAGCAGTACTATGGGGGGGAGCGACACTGAAGCTTTCTTT. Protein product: CASSTMGGSDTEAFF. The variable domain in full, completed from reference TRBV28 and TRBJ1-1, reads DVKVTQSSRYLVKRTGEKVFLECVQDMDHENMFWYRQDPGLGLRLIYFSYDVKMKEKGDIPEGYSVSREKKERFSLILESASTNQTSMYLCASSTMGGSDTEAFFGQGTRLTVV.

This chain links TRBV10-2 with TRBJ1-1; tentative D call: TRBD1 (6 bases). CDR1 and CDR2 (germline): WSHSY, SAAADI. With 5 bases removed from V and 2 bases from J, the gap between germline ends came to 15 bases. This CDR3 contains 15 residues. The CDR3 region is CASSLGGGYNTEAFF. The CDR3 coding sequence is TGCGCCAGCAGTCTGGGCGGGGGCTATAACACTGAAGCTTTCTTT.

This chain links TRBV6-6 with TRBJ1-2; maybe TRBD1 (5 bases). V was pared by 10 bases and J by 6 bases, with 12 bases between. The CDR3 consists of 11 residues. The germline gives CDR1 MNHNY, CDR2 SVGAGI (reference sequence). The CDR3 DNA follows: TGTGCCATCCAGGGAGTAAATGGCTACACCTTC. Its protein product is CAIQGVNGYTF.

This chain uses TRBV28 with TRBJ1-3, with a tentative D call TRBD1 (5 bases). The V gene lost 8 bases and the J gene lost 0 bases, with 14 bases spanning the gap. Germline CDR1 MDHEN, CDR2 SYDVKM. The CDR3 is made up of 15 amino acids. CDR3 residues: CASRDGDLSGNTIYF. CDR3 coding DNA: TGTGCCAGCCGGGACGGTGATCTCTCTGGAAACACCATATATTTT.

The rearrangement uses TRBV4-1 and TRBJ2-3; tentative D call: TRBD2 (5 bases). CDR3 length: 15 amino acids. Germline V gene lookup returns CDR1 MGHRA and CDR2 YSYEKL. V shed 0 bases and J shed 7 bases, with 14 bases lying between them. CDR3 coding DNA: TGCGCCAGCAGCCAAGACCTAGGCCGGGGTAATACGCAGTATTTT. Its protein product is CASSQDLGRGNTQYF.